This T cell receptor (beta chain) was obtained from a study of CD8 T cells in ankylosing spondylitis. The length of the CDR3 is 15 residues. V gave up 5 bases and J gave up 4 bases, with 16 bases separating them. From the 5' RACE reads, TCRdb called clonotypes with MiXCR, one entry per CDR3 protein. The sample consists of about 200,000 distinct CDR3 sequences, more than 10% of them appearing once. Study-wide findings and caveats: Peripheral blood samples showed relatively rare disease-linked clones, and these clones were CD8+.

This clonotype showed up many times. Its matching antigen is unknown. Sequenced material: blood, either unsorted or a sorted T cell fraction (not recorded which). The chain employs TRBV12-3 or TRBV12-4 and TRBJ2-3; D may be TRBD1 (6 bases). The receptor's source is a male donor with ankylosing spondylitis or in good health (not recorded which). CDR3 nucleotides: TGTGCCAGCAGTCCCCCCACAGGGAACCCAGATACGCAGTATTTT. Translation: CASSPPTGNPDTQYF.